This T cell receptor beta chain stems from a study of blood T cell repertoires in COVID-19. As for the study in general: Material from acute and convalescent COVID-19 was sourced from the United States, Italy and Spain. Nucleic acid was either cDNA or gDNA, and it came from T cells, B-cell-depleted T cells, or PBMCs.

Authors' data handling: Estimates of nucleated cell counts were drawn from the amplification of reference gene primers. The assay was immunoSEQ multiplex PCR, and TCRdb's table has in-frame clones only and misses some. For V, J and clone size, that table is used; D and trimming come from the DNA. Of some 150,000 clones listed, over 75% are singletons. The CDR3 has 13 residues. Germline-derived CDR1 and CDR2 are MNHNY and SVGAGI (reference sequence). Trimming cost V 7 bases and J 6 bases, with 12 bases left between them. The TCR originated in a woman aged 45-60 years with acute or convalescent COVID-19. The genes are TRBV6-6 and TRBJ1-4; no clear D. Sequencing used peripheral blood. The CDR3 region is CASTGVPDEKLFF. The CDR3, as DNA: TGTGCCAGCACCGGGGTTCCCGATGAAAAACTGTTTTTT.